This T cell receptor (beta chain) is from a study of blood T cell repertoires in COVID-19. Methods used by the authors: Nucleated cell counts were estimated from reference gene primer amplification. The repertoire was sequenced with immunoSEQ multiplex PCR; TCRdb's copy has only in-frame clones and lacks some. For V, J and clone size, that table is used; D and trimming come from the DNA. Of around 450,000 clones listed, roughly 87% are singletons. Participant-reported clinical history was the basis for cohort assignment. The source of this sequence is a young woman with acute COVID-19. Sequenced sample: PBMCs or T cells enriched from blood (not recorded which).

The DNA of the CDR3 is TGTGCCAGCAGTTACGGGACAGGGACCCACGAGCAGTACTTC. It encodes CASSYGTGTHEQYF. The V gene is TRBV6-5, the J gene TRBJ2-7, with 9 positions matching TRBD1. CDR1 MNHEY and CDR2 SVGAGI come from the germline V gene. There are 14 residues in the CDR3. The trim removed 2 bases at V and 5 bases at J, leaving 4 bases unmatched.